The rows below give T cell receptor beta chains drawn from one sample of a study of blood T cell repertoires in COVID-19. The repertoire was sequenced with immunoSEQ multiplex PCR; TCRdb's copy has only in-frame clones and lacks some. This sample carries approximately 190,000 clones, roughly 84% of them seen once, and the ten largest clones take 3.2%. Sequencing was done on a sample of PBMCs or T cells enriched from blood (not recorded which). These receptors all come from a woman between 25 and 40 years old who had been exposed to COVID-19. The conserved cysteine and the conserved F or W are not part of the CDR3 here.

cdr3_aa: ASSTTSGGAEEQY; v_call: TRBV7-2; j_call: TRBJ2-7; cdr3_length: 13
cdr3_aa: AIGTISYEQY; v_call: TRBV10-3; j_call: TRBJ2-7; cdr3_length: 10
cdr3_aa: AANPTGGENTEAF; v_call: TRBV10-3; j_call: TRBJ1-1; cdr3_length: 13
cdr3_aa: ASSEGEVESSGANVLT; v_call: TRBV2; j_call: TRBJ2-6; cdr3_length: 16
cdr3_aa: ASSRDTEAF; v_call: TRBV18; j_call: TRBJ1-1; cdr3_length: 9
cdr3_aa: ASSLGGGDSSPLH; v_call: TRBV5-1; j_call: TRBJ1-6; cdr3_length: 13
cdr3_aa: ASSGTVNEKLF; v_call: TRBV7-8; j_call: TRBJ1-4; cdr3_length: 11
cdr3_aa: ASSLGPGQGLNEQY; v_call: TRBV5-1; j_call: TRBJ2-7; cdr3_length: 14
cdr3_aa: ASSRTGGDEKLF; v_call: TRBV28; j_call: TRBJ1-4; cdr3_length: 12
cdr3_aa: ASSFGTMDEQY; v_call: TRBV11-2; j_call: TRBJ2-7; cdr3_length: 11
cdr3_aa: ASSRAGTSNAQY; v_call: TRBV5-1; j_call: TRBJ2-5; cdr3_length: 12
cdr3_aa: ASRGIDRDGTEAF; v_call: TRBV6-5; j_call: TRBJ1-1; cdr3_length: 13
cdr3_aa: ASSESGEDGNTIY; v_call: TRBV10-2; j_call: TRBJ1-3; cdr3_length: 13
cdr3_aa: ASSILQLPYGYT; v_call: TRBV5-4; j_call: TRBJ1-2; cdr3_length: 12
cdr3_aa: ASSRQGNTEAF; v_call: TRBV19; j_call: TRBJ1-1; cdr3_length: 11
cdr3_aa: ASGLDGRGYT; v_call: TRBV12-5; j_call: TRBJ1-2; cdr3_length: 10
cdr3_aa: ASSSQGPDTEAF; v_call: TRBV18; j_call: TRBJ1-1; cdr3_length: 12
cdr3_aa: ASSYVRANTEAF; v_call: TRBV6-6; j_call: TRBJ1-1; cdr3_length: 12
cdr3_aa: AWDSSGNTIY; v_call: TRBV30; j_call: TRBJ1-3; cdr3_length: 10
cdr3_aa: ATSSHRGRLQPQH; v_call: TRBV15; j_call: TRBJ1-5; cdr3_length: 13
cdr3_aa: ASSLETGEGNTIY; v_call: TRBV5-1; j_call: TRBJ1-3; cdr3_length: 13
cdr3_aa: ASSLRLDQPQH; v_call: TRBV27; j_call: TRBJ1-5; cdr3_length: 11
cdr3_aa: SVGQGDQPQH; v_call: TRBV29-1; j_call: TRBJ1-5; cdr3_length: 10
cdr3_aa: ASSLRAGGPLANTDTQY; v_call: TRBV7-2; j_call: TRBJ2-3; cdr3_length: 17
cdr3_aa: ASSESPNSGYT; v_call: TRBV10-1; j_call: TRBJ1-2; cdr3_length: 11
cdr3_aa: ASSLVVGYNEQF; v_call: TRBV5-6; j_call: TRBJ2-1; cdr3_length: 12
cdr3_aa: ASSYGAGLEDTQY; v_call: TRBV6-5; j_call: TRBJ2-3; cdr3_length: 13
cdr3_aa: ASSEHRARGQY; v_call: TRBV25-1; j_call: TRBJ2-3; cdr3_length: 11